Listed here are 7 T cell receptor beta chains from one sample, sequenced in a study of T cell changes during pregnancy in multiple sclerosis (dated by TCRdb to the late 2010s). The method was the immunoSEQ multiplex PCR assay. TCRdb took this table from immuneACCESS and kept in-frame rearrangements with V and J called. Such tables lack part of the clones; where checked against another copy, unresolved V genes explain under half of the gap, and the rest is unexplained. Recorded for this sample are under 95,000 clones; about nine tenths of them occurred a single time. Around 0.45% of the sample is taken by the ten largest. The specimen comprised CD4+ T cells from peripheral blood mononuclear cells, sampled before pregnancy. The source of these receptors is a female donor with multiple sclerosis, enrolled in a pregnancy study.

The chain uses TRBV28 and TRBJ1-1; 7 bases agree with TRBD1. The CDR3 totals 13 residues. CDR1 is MDHEN, CDR2 SYDVKM, per germline. Trimming removed 5 bases from V and 7 bases from J; junction bases left unmatched: 7. CDR3 nucleotide sequence: TGTGCCAGCAGTAACAGGGGTTGGGGTGAAGCTTTCTTT. Translating gives CASSNRGWGEAFF.

The CDR3 DNA follows: TGTGCCAGCTCTGCGGAGGGCGAGCAGTACTTC. As protein: CASSAEGEQYF. The chain couples TRBV2 to TRBJ2-7, with a weak D call TRBD2 (6 bases). The CDR3 contains 11 residues. V lost 8 bases to trimming and J lost 6 bases, with 11 bases between them. CDR1 SNHLY and CDR2 FYNNEI come from the germline V gene.

This sequence joins TRBV6-5 and TRBJ2-6, with a tentative D call TRBD2 (6 bases). The CDR3 loop spans 16 amino acids. V was shortened by 4 bases and J by 2 bases, with 12 bases between the two germline ends. CDR1 is MNHEY, CDR2 SVGAGI, per germline. The CDR3 nucleotides read TGTGCCAGCAGTTGGATGGAGGGGACTGGGGCCAACGTCCTGACTTTC. It specifies CASSWMEGTGANVLTF.

The chain carries TRBV7-2 and TRBJ1-5, with a weak D call TRBD1 (6 bases). Germline assignment: CDR1 SGHTA and CDR2 FQGNSA. This CDR3 is built from 13 residues. Trimming took off 8 bases at V and 7 bases at J, with 15 bases between the two ends. In DNA, the CDR3 is TGTGCCAGCTGTCGACAGGTCGACCAGCCCCAGCATTTT. Protein: CASCRQVDQPQHF.

The chain is built from TRBV5-6 and TRBJ2-5, with TRBD2 matching 13 bases. Germline CDR1 SGHDT, CDR2 YYEEEE. The CDR3 is made up of 15 amino acids. V shed 4 bases, J shed 5 bases, and the junction held 5 bases outside the gene matches. CDR3 DNA: TGTGCCAGCAGCGGGACTAGCGGGAACCTGGAGACCCAGTACTTC. This sequence encodes CASSGTSGNLETQYF.

V is TRBV5-4 and J is TRBJ2-3; the match to TRBD2 covers 7 bases. Germline values: CDR1 SGHNT, CDR2 YYREEE (reference sequence). J gave up 1 base and V 0 bases, and 5 bases lay outside the gene matches. This CDR3 has 16 residues. In DNA form, the CDR3 reads TGTGCCAGCAGCTTGGCCCGGGCGGGAGGCACAGATACGCAGTATTTT. Residues: CASSLARAGGTDTQYF.

The chain links TRBV29-1 to TRBJ2-7; TRBD2 aligns across 14 bases. Losses at the gene ends were 4 bases for V and 3 bases for J; bases not matched to a gene: 5. The germline gives CDR1 SQVTM, CDR2 ANQGSEA. The CDR3 is made up of 15 amino acids. The DNA for the CDR3 is TGCAGCGTTGCAGCCGGGACTAGCGGGAGCTACGAGCAGTACTTC. Translation gives CSVAAGTSGSYEQYF.